The 17 T cell receptor beta chains below come from one sample, sequenced in a study of T-cell reconstitution after alpha-beta-depleted transplantation in children. As it was prepared, the TCRbeta library received unique molecular identifiers. TCRdb passed the PCR reads through MiXCR, listing each CDR3 protein once. The sample has around 250,000 distinct CDR3 sequences, about 10% seen once; the top ten hold around 10%. Sequencing used PBMCs from the stem cell graft donor, obtained from the stem cell graft. These receptors originate from a human donor who donated a stem cell graft to a child with SCID.

Here the CDR3 reads CASSQQDPGGTQYF. CDR3 coding DNA: TGCGCCAGCAGCCAACAGGACCCGGGAGGGACCCAGTACTTC. The J gene is TRBJ2-5, the V gene TRBV4-1; TRBD2 matches 7 bases. With 2 bases clipped from V and 7 bases from J, the junction kept 7 bases outside the gene matches. CDR3 length: 14 residues. Germline V lookup: CDR1 MGHRA, CDR2 YSYEKL.

The chain is built from TRBV5-1 and TRBJ1-6; D gene uncertain. V lost 0 bases and J 0 bases, leaving 10 bases between the germline ends. Germline V gives CDR1 SGHRS, CDR2 YFSETQ. The CDR3 extends over 17 amino acids. The chain's CDR3 is CASSLDSASSYNSPLHF. CDR3 sequence (DNA): TGCGCCAGCAGCTTGGACAGCGCGAGCTCCTATAATTCACCCCTCCACTTT. Complete variable domain (other parts from reference TRBV5-1 and TRBJ1-6): KAGVTQTPRYLIKTRGQQVTLSCSPISGHRSVSWYQQTPGQGLQFLFEYFSETQRNKGNFPGRFSGRQFSNSRSEMNVSTLELGDSALYLCASSLDSASSYNSPLHFGNGTRLTVT.

The table lists this clonotype with a few counts. V and J are TRBV10-3 and TRBJ2-1, with D maybe TRBD2 (6 bases). Trimming left V 9 bases short and J 9 bases short, with 12 bases between. The CDR3 contains 11 residues. Germline lookup yields CDR1 ENHRY and CDR2 SYGVKD. CDR3 in DNA: TGTGCCATTGATCGGGGGTCTGAGCAGTTCTTC. It codes for CAIDRGSEQFF.

This clonotype was seen more than once but under ten times. The junction shows a germline mismatch at one end, possibly a read error. The chain couples TRBV7-3 to TRBJ2-7; D gene unclear. Germline V CDR1 and CDR2: SGHTA, FQGTGA. CDR3 size: 14 residues. The CDR3 spells CASSLTQSSTRLHF. In DNA form, the CDR3 reads TGTGCCAGCAGCTTAACTCAAAGCTCAACTCGGCTGCACTTC.

J is TRBJ2-7 and V is TRBV29-1; D uncertain. V lost 0 bases and J lost 0, with 9 bases in between. The CDR3 is 14 residues long. CDR1 SQVTM and CDR2 ANQGSEA come from the germline V gene. The CDR3 loop reads CSVEDRVFSYEQYF. The CDR3 region has the DNA TGCAGCGTTGAAGACCGGGTCTTCTCCTACGAGCAGTACTTC.

V and J are TRBV20-1 and TRBJ1-5; 7 bases fit TRBD1. The ends lost 0 bases at V and 6 bases at J; junction bases unmatched: 8. The germline CDR1 and CDR2 sequences are DFQATT and SNEGSKA (reference sequence). This CDR3 contains 15 residues. CDR3 nucleotide sequence: TGCAGTGCTAGAGAGCGAAGGGGGCTCCGTCAGCCCCAGCATTTT. Translation: CSARERRGLRQPQHF.

The chain has TRBV9 and TRBJ2-7; D possibly matches TRBD1 or TRBD2 (5 bases each). There are 15 residues in the CDR3. Per germline, CDR1 SGDLS and CDR2 YYNGEE. Trimming stripped 4 bases from V and 5 bases from J, with 19 bases between. The CDR3 is CASSPTPGPIHEQYF. The CDR3 bases are TGTGCCAGCAGCCCAACCCCGGGACCTATACACGAGCAGTACTTC.

This clonotype was detected only once. The chain uses TRBV9 and TRBJ2-7; 7 nucleotides line up with TRBD2. The V segment lost 3 bases and the J segment 3 bases; nucleotides outside the gene matches: 6. This CDR3 has 14 residues. Germline V gene data show CDR1 as SGDLS and CDR2 as YYNGEE. CDR3 protein: CASSAQGLNYEQYF. For the CDR3, the DNA is TGTGCCAGCAGCGCCCAGGGACTAAACTACGAGCAGTACTTC.

The chain links TRBV9 to TRBJ1-4; maybe TRBD1 (5 bases). Germline assignment: CDR1 SGDLS and CDR2 YYNGEE. This CDR3 is 14 amino acids long. V was cut by 3 bases and J by 13 bases, with 19 bases left in between. The CDR3 sequence: CASSGTGPRPGLFF. As DNA, the CDR3 is TGTGCCAGCAGCGGAACGGGACCCCGTCCGGGACTGTTTTTT. Full variable domain (rest looked up from reference TRBV9 and TRBJ1-4): DSGVTQTPKHLITATGQRVTLRCSPRSGDLSVYWYQQSLDQGLQFLIQYYNGEERAKGNILERFSAQQFPDLHSELNLSSLELGDSALYFCASSGTGPRPGLFFGSGTQLSVL.

This clonotype was counted a few times. The chain links TRBV5-1 to TRBJ1-6; TRBD1 agrees at 9 bases. Germline values: CDR1 SGHRS, CDR2 YFSETQ. V shed 4 bases and J 7 bases; nucleotides not matched to a gene: 3. CDR3 length equals 14 residues. CDR3 sequence reads: CASSPTGGNSPLHF. In DNA, the CDR3 is TGCGCCAGCAGCCCGACAGGGGGAAATTCACCCCTCCACTTT.

V and J are TRBV6-6 and TRBJ1-2; a weak D match, TRBD1 (6 bases). The CDR3 length is 13 residues. The germline V and J ends were trimmed by 7 bases and 9 bases, with 18 bases remaining between them. CDR1 and CDR2 from the germline V gene are MNHNY and SVGAGI (reference sequence). The CDR3, as DNA: TGTGCCAGCACCAAGGCGAACAGGGACAGCTACACCTTC. Its protein is CASTKANRDSYTF.

The genes are TRBV6-5 and TRBJ1-6; 7 bases fit TRBD1. The CDR3 spans 14 residues. V shed 1 base and J 9 bases; nucleotides not matched to a gene: 3. Germline loops: CDR1 MNHEY, CDR2 SVGAGI. The CDR3 loop is CASSYLTGSSPLHF. The CDR3 nucleotides read TGTGCCAGCAGTTACTTGACAGGGAGTTCACCCCTCCACTTT.

The chain carries TRBV11-2 and TRBJ1-4; D is unclear. Trimming took 5 bases from V and 10 from J, leaving 20 bases between them. This CDR3 is 15 amino acids long. Germline V lookup: CDR1 SGHAT, CDR2 FQNNGV. The chain's CDR3 is CASSPPGWLHRKLFF. CDR3 sequence (DNA): TGTGCCAGCAGCCCCCCAGGCTGGCTCCATAGAAAACTGTTTTTT. The full variable domain, with the rest looked up from reference TRBV11-2 and TRBJ1-4, is EAGVAQSPRYKIIEKRQSVAFWCNPISGHATLYWYQQILGQGPKLLIQFQNNGVVDDSQLPKDRFSAERLKGVDSTLKIQPAKLEDSAVYLCASSPPGWLHRKLFFGSGTQLSVL.

The V gene is TRBV7-9, the J gene TRBJ2-3, with 12 bases that match TRBD2. The trim removed 6 bases at V and 4 bases at J, leaving 8 bases unmatched. This CDR3 is 16 amino acids long. Germline assignment: CDR1 SEHNR and CDR2 FQNEAQ (reference sequence). The DNA of the CDR3 is TGTGCCAGCAGTTTTCTAGCGGGGGGGCTTGCAGATACGCAGTATTTT. This gives the protein CASSFLAGGLADTQYF.

This clonotype was observed a few times. The chain joins TRBV7-3 to TRBJ2-1; 8 bases fit TRBD2. CDR3 length equals 14 residues. In germline, CDR1 is SGHTA, CDR2 FQGTGA. J lost 7 bases, V lost 1 base, and 3 bases had no gene match. The CDR3 DNA reads TGTGCCAGCAGCTTAATGGGACTAGGGAATGAGCAGTTCTTC. It encodes CASSLMGLGNEQFF.

This clonotype was seen at least ten times. The chain employs TRBV29-1 and TRBJ2-4; no firm D call. Germline V gene sequence: CDR1 SQVTM, CDR2 ANQGSEA. This CDR3 comprises 13 residues. V was shortened by 4 bases and J by 6 bases, with 13 bases between the two germline ends. The CDR3 here is CSVVGKPVNIQYF. The DNA for the CDR3 is TGCAGCGTTGTTGGCAAACCCGTAAACATTCAGTACTTC.

This clonotype was counted ten times or more. The chain carries TRBV9 and TRBJ2-5; the D is unclear. V was cut by 0 bases and J by 0 bases, with 9 bases left in between. The germline V gene encodes CDR1 SGDLS and CDR2 YYNGEE. This CDR3 has 15 amino acids. The CDR3 DNA follows: TGTGCCAGCAGCGTAGGCGGCAGCTACCAAGAGACCCAGTACTTC. Amino acids: CASSVGGSYQETQYF.